These 20 T cell receptor beta chains share one sample of origin, sequenced in a study of cytomegalovirus exposure and HLA in healthy donors. Assay: immunoSEQ multiplex PCR; the TCRdb copy retains only in-frame clones and omits some. The table records about 98,000 clones, around 90% of them present only once. The sample taken for sequencing was PBMCs. The source is a woman in her twenties or thirties in good health and CMV-seronegative.

The chain joins TRBV2 to TRBJ2-5; D might be TRBD1 (6 bases). The J call is in doubt because the DNA end fits TRBJ2-7 better. Germline lookup yields CDR1 SNHLY and CDR2 FYNNEI. The CDR3 runs 14 residues. CDR3 loop: CASSGRPGTYEQYF. The DNA of the CDR3 is TGTGCCAGCAGCGGACGGCCAGGGACATACGAGCAGTACTTC.

The genes are TRBV5-5 and TRBJ2-1; TRBD1 aligns across 9 bases. Germline V gives CDR1 SGHKS, CDR2 YYEKEE (reference sequence). V trimming: 4 bases; J trimming: 4 bases; junction bases outside the gene matches: 3. CDR3 size: 14 residues. The CDR3, as DNA: TGTGCCAGCAGCATCGGGACAGGGTACAATGAGCAGTTCTTC. Protein product: CASSIGTGYNEQFF.

A single count supports this clone. This chain uses TRBV7-2 with TRBJ2-5, with TRBD1 matching 8 bases. Trimming took 5 bases from V and 4 from J; bases not matched to a gene: 15. Germline CDR1 and CDR2: SGHTA and FQGNSA. CDR3 size: 17 residues. The CDR3 DNA sequence: TGTGCCAGCAGCCGACCTCTTGGACAGGGCGTCAGAGAGACCCAGTACTTC. This codes for CASSRPLGQGVRETQYF.

The V and J genes are TRBV28 and TRBJ2-1; 10 nucleotides agree with TRBD2. V lost 3 bases, J lost 9 bases, and 11 bases stayed unmatched. Per germline, CDR1 MDHEN and CDR2 SYDVKM. The CDR3 runs 16 residues. For the CDR3, the DNA is TGTGCCAGCAGTTTTGGAAGCCTAGCGGGAGACGGTGAGCAGTTCTTC. Translation gives CASSFGSLAGDGEQFF.

The chain employs TRBV5-1 and TRBJ1-1; a weak D match, TRBD1 (5 bases). V was trimmed by 4 bases and J by 1 base, leaving 14 bases between them. Per germline, CDR1 SGHRS and CDR2 YFSETQ. The CDR3 loop spans 15 amino acids. The CDR3 DNA reads TGCGCCAGCAGCCAAACGCCAGGGTGGAACACTGAAGCTTTCTTT. Translating gives CASSQTPGWNTEAFF.

The gene calls are TRBV29-1 and TRBJ2-5; 8 bases fit TRBD2. Unmatched junction bases numbered 13, after V lost 7 bases and J lost 6 bases. Germline assignment: CDR1 SQVTM and CDR2 ANQGSEA. The CDR3 is 14 amino acids. The DNA of the CDR3 is TGCAGCGCCCAAACAGGGCGGGGGGCCAAGACCCAGTACTTC. Encoded protein: CSAQTGRGAKTQYF. Looking up the rest from reference TRBV29-1 and TRBJ2-5 gives the full variable domain: SAVISQKPSRDICQRGTSLTIQCQVDSQVTMMFWYRQQPGQSLTLIATANQGSEATYESGFVIDKFPISRPNLTFSTLTVSNMSPEDSSIYLCSAQTGRGAKTQYFGPGTRLLVL.

This rearrangement joins TRBV7-9 to TRBJ1-6; D gene ambiguous. Germline CDR1 SEHNR, CDR2 FQNEAQ (reference sequence). Trimming stripped 3 bases from V and 10 bases from J, with 10 bases between. CDR3 length equals 13 residues. This chain's CDR3 is CASSLREGSPLHF. The CDR3 DNA sequence: TGTGCCAGCAGCTTGAGGGAAGGATCACCCCTCCACTTT.

Only one count was recorded for this clone. The chain employs TRBV11-2 and TRBJ2-7; 12 nucleotides line up with TRBD1. After removal of 5 bases from V and 6 bases from J, the junction contained 8 bases not matched to a gene. Germline V gives CDR1 SGHAT, CDR2 FQNNGV. CDR3 length: 15 residues. CDR3 protein: CASSRTGTGGFEQYF. In DNA form, the CDR3 reads TGTGCCAGCAGCCGAACCGGGACAGGGGGCTTCGAGCAGTACTTC. Using reference TRBV11-2 and TRBJ2-7 for the parts outside the CDR3, the full variable domain is EAGVAQSPRYKIIEKRQSVAFWCNPISGHATLYWYQQILGQGPKLLIQFQNNGVVDDSQLPKDRFSAERLKGVDSTLKIQPAKLEDSAVYLCASSRTGTGGFEQYFGPGTRLTVT.

The genes are TRBV5-4 and TRBJ1-6; TRBD1 might be the D (5 bases). The V gene lost 4 bases and the J gene lost 9 bases, with 20 bases spanning the gap. Germline assignment: CDR1 SGHNT and CDR2 YYREEE (reference sequence). The CDR3 consists of 16 residues. The DNA of the CDR3 is TGTGCCAGCAGCGTCCAGGGAAGGTCCTTGGGTTCACCCCTCCACTTT. Encoded protein: CASSVQGRSLGSPLHF.

V is TRBV9 and J is TRBJ1-3, with D possibly TRBD1 on 6 matching bases. The V gene's germline CDR1 is SGDLS and CDR2 YYNGEE. V shed 2 bases and J shed 3 bases, with 12 bases lying between them. The CDR3 is made up of 15 amino acids. CDR3 protein: CASSVTGQFGNTIYF. The CDR3 nucleotides are TGTGCCAGCAGCGTTACAGGACAGTTTGGAAACACCATATATTTT.

The chain employs TRBV5-1 and TRBJ2-3; possibly TRBD2 for D (6 bases). Germline-derived CDR1 and CDR2 are SGHRS and YFSETQ. The CDR3 spans 15 residues. Trimming stripped 5 bases from V and 0 bases from J, with 13 bases between. CDR3 residues: CASRSGTSSTDTQYF. The CDR3 DNA reads TGCGCCAGCAGGTCTGGGACTTCTAGCACAGATACGCAGTATTTT.

The CDR3 DNA is TGTGCCAGTAGTCTGGGGTGGGGGCGAAACCACGAGCAGTACTTC. Protein: CASSLGWGRNHEQYF. The J gene is TRBJ2-7, the V gene TRBV19; D is perhaps TRBD1 (6 bases). The CDR3 spans 15 residues. Germline assignment: CDR1 LNHDA and CDR2 SQIVND (reference sequence). V was trimmed by 5 bases and J by 5 bases, leaving 19 bases between them.

The J gene is TRBJ1-4, the V gene TRBV15; weak D call: TRBD1 (6 bases). CDR3 size: 14 residues. V was pared by 7 bases and J by 0 bases, with 9 bases between. Germline CDR1 is LNHNV and CDR2 is YYDKDF (reference sequence). The CDR3: CATTRTATNEKLFF. The CDR3 DNA follows: TGTGCCACCACCCGGACAGCAACTAATGAAAAACTGTTTTTT.

This CDR3 reads CASSLEPAPGGFGYTF. The DNA for the CDR3 is TGTGCCAGCAGCTTAGAACCGGCTCCAGGGGGCTTCGGCTACACCTTC. The rearrangement joins TRBV11-2 to TRBJ1-2; 8 bases line up with TRBD1. CDR1 is SGHAT and CDR2 is FQNNGV in the germline V gene. Germline trimming cut 0 bases from V and 8 bases from J; bases unmatched to any gene: 11. This CDR3 spans 16 amino acids. Combining the CDR3 with reference TRBV11-2 and TRBJ1-2 gives the whole variable domain EAGVAQSPRYKIIEKRQSVAFWCNPISGHATLYWYQQILGQGPKLLIQFQNNGVVDDSQLPKDRFSAERLKGVDSTLKIQPAKLEDSAVYLCASSLEPAPGGFGYTFGSGTRLTVV.

The chain is built from TRBV28 and TRBJ2-7; D perhaps matches TRBD2 (6 bases). CDR1 MDHEN and CDR2 SYDVKM come from the germline V gene. The CDR3 covers 16 residues. V was pared by 4 bases and J by 4 bases, with 20 bases between. Here the CDR3 reads CASSYPQGGVPYEQYF. The CDR3 region has the DNA TGTGCCAGCAGTTACCCCCAAGGAGGGGTACCTTACGAGCAGTACTTC.

This clone showed up just once. J is TRBJ1-1 and V is TRBV5-5; D remains ambiguous. The germline CDR1 and CDR2 sequences are SGHKS and YYEKEE (reference sequence). V was cut by 2 bases and J by 11 bases, with 16 bases left in between. CDR3 length: 13 residues. The CDR3 DNA sequence: TGTGCCAGCAGCTTCGAGGTAGGGAGGAAGGCTTTCTTT. Protein sequence: CASSFEVGRKAFF.

The chain joins TRBV29-1 to TRBJ2-2; 8 bases line up with TRBD2. Germline V gene lookup returns CDR1 SQVTM and CDR2 ANQGSEA. V shed 6 bases and J 4 bases; nucleotides not matched to a gene: 4. The CDR3 extends over 13 amino acids. The CDR3 region is CSVSGGGTGELFF. DNA for the CDR3: TGCAGCGTGAGCGGGGGAGGCACCGGGGAGCTGTTTTTT.

The chain combines TRBV6-5 with TRBJ2-3; D is possibly TRBD2 (6 bases). V dropped 6 bases and J dropped 9 bases, with 16 bases sitting between them. Per the germline V gene, CDR1 is MNHEY and CDR2 is SVGAGI. The CDR3 consists of 13 residues. The CDR3 loop is CASRFPGTQTQYF. CDR3 DNA: TGTGCCAGCAGATTCCCCGGGACTCAAACGCAGTATTTT.

This clone has only one observation. The genes are TRBV27 and TRBJ1-3, with 7 bases aligning to TRBD1. CDR1 is MNHEY, CDR2 SMNVEV, per germline (reference sequence). The V and J ends lost 6 bases and 3 bases, in that order; junction bases with no gene match: 11. This CDR3 spans 16 amino acids. As DNA, the CDR3 is TGTGCCAGCAGACCAGTCTCAGGGGGGAATGGAAACACCATATATTTT. This translates into CASRPVSGGNGNTIYF.

The genes are TRBV5-1 and TRBJ2-7, with D possibly TRBD1 on 5 matching bases. Germline loops: CDR1 SGHRS, CDR2 YFSETQ. Trimming took 3 bases from V and 6 from J, leaving 19 bases between them. The CDR3 sequence is 15 residues long. For the CDR3, the DNA is TGCGCCAGCAGCTCGTCCTTAAGGGGCTTCTCCGAGCAGTACTTC. Protein product: CASSSSLRGFSEQYF.